The 28 T cell receptor beta chains below all came from one sample that was sequenced in a study of Graves' ophthalmopathy and Graves' hyperthyroidism. RNA transcripts served as template for amplifying TCR beta CDR3 sequences. HTBI-primed RT-PCR formed the first round, and a multiplex PCR formed the second. TCRdb called the multiplex PCR reads again in MiXCR, with one record for every CDR3 protein. The repertoire has 600,000 to 650,000 distinct CDR3 sequences, about 20% of them found once; the top ten carry around 7%. Sequencing used peripheral blood. The receptors here all came from a woman between 18 and 29 years old with stable Graves' hyperthyroidism. Some clones in this sample may be carry-over from other donors' samples.

The rearrangement links TRBV18 to TRBJ2-4; D might be TRBD1 (5 bases). The CDR3 is 16 residues long. Germline CDR1 reads KGHSH; CDR2 reads LQKENI. V dropped 0 bases and J dropped 6 bases, with 15 bases sitting between them. The DNA for the CDR3 is TGTGCCAGCTCACCACCGAGTAGCCGTCAGGGAAACATTCAGTACTTC. Its protein product is CASSPPSSRQGNIQYF.

This clonotype was found a few times. The CDR3 coding sequence is TGTGCCAGCAGTTCCCCGGGAGAAGGATACGAGCAGTACTTC. Its translation: CASSSPGEGYEQYF. This sequence joins TRBV6-2 or TRBV6-3 and TRBJ2-7; weak D call: TRBD2 (6 bases). In germline, CDR1 is MNHEY, CDR2 SVGEGT. The ends were cut back, 4 bases at V and 4 bases at J, with 14 bases in the middle. The CDR3 contains 14 residues.

This clonotype has at least ten counts. This sequence joins TRBV6-5 and TRBJ2-7, with 8 positions matching TRBD1. Germline V gene lookup returns CDR1 MNHEY and CDR2 SVGAGI. The CDR3 has 13 amino acids. The V gene end was trimmed by 5 bases and the J gene end by 6 bases; junction bases not matched to a gene: 6. CDR3 region: CASSPPTGGEQYF. Here the CDR3 DNA reads TGTGCCAGCAGTCCCCCTACAGGGGGCGAGCAGTACTTC.

The chain employs TRBV6-1 and TRBJ1-2; 8 bases align to TRBD1. The trim removed 5 bases at V and 8 bases at J, leaving 10 bases unmatched. Germline CDR1 is MNHNS and CDR2 is SASEGT. The CDR3 totals 14 residues. The chain's CDR3 is CASSKTPGGRGYTF. The CDR3 nucleotides read TGTGCCAGCAGTAAGACTCCAGGGGGCAGAGGCTACACCTTC.

V and J are TRBV30 and TRBJ2-7; D is unclear. The CDR3 runs 11 residues. Trimming took off 6 bases at V and 7 bases at J, with 13 bases between the two ends. The germline gives CDR1 GTSNPN, CDR2 SVGIG (reference sequence). The DNA for the CDR3 is TGTGCCTGCAAGTCGGCAAAAGAGCAGTACTTC. Its translation: CACKSAKEQYF.

This clonotype appeared many times. V and J are TRBV7-8 and TRBJ1-5, with D possibly matching TRBD1 (5 bases). Trimming took off 1 base at V and 3 bases at J, with 7 bases between the two ends. CDR1 and CDR2 from the germline V gene are SGHVS and FQNEAQ. The CDR3 has 14 amino acids. The DNA of the CDR3 is TGTGCCAGCAGCTTAGTGACAGACAATCAGCCCCAGCATTTT. This translates into CASSLVTDNQPQHF.

This chain links TRBV28 with TRBJ2-5; 7 bases map to TRBD1. Trimming removed 9 bases from V and 0 bases from J; junction bases left unmatched: 7. CDR1 MDHEN and CDR2 SYDVKM come from the germline V gene. This CDR3 has 14 residues. The CDR3 loop reads CASFSQGHQETQYF. The CDR3 coding sequence is TGTGCCAGTTTCTCACAGGGGCACCAAGAGACCCAGTACTTC.

The rearrangement joins TRBV3-1 to TRBJ1-1; D is possibly TRBD1 (6 bases). V lost 6 bases to trimming and J lost 6 bases, with 8 bases between them. In germline, CDR1 is LGHDT, CDR2 YNNKEL (reference sequence). The CDR3 consists of 11 residues. This CDR3 reads CASRQGPEAFF. The CDR3 DNA is TGTGCCAGCAGACAGGGTCCTGAAGCTTTCTTT.

The rearrangement links TRBV6-2 or TRBV6-3 to TRBJ1-2, with D possibly TRBD1 on 5 matching bases. This CDR3 contains 13 residues. The germline V and J ends were trimmed by 6 bases and 6 bases, with 14 bases remaining between them. CDR1 and CDR2 from the germline V gene are MNHEY and SVGEGT. The CDR3 DNA follows: TGTGCCAGCAGGGAGGGGCTTGAGGATGGCTACACCTTC. Encoded protein: CASREGLEDGYTF.

The chain combines TRBV12-3 or TRBV12-4 with TRBJ2-7, with unresolved D. This CDR3 is built from 12 residues. V dropped 5 bases and J dropped 6 bases, with 11 bases sitting between them. As DNA, the CDR3 is TGTGCCAGCAGTCTTGACCGCCTCGAGCAGTACTTC. The encoded protein is CASSLDRLEQYF.

The V call is TRBV19, the J call TRBJ1-1; D gene uncertain. The CDR3 is 14 residues long. V lost 3 bases, J lost 0 bases, and 8 bases lay in between. From germline, CDR1 is LNHDA and CDR2 SQIVND (reference sequence). In DNA form, the CDR3 reads TGTGCCAGTAGTATGGGCAGCCTGAACACTGAAGCTTTCTTT. Its translation: CASSMGSLNTEAFF.

In its sample, this clonotype was seen many times. The V gene is TRBV6-1, the J gene TRBJ1-2; D is undetermined. V was pared by 4 bases and J by 4 bases, with 16 bases between. CDR3 length: 15 amino acids. CDR1 MNHNS and CDR2 SASEGT come from the germline V gene. CDR3 in amino acids: CASSAPASGVYGYTF. For the CDR3, the DNA is TGTGCCAGCAGTGCCCCTGCTTCCGGGGTCTATGGCTACACCTTC.

The V call is TRBV6-1, the J call TRBJ2-7; D possibly corresponds to TRBD2 (6 bases). Deletions cut 1 base from V and 2 bases from J, with 9 bases between. The length of the CDR3 is 14 residues. Germline V gene sequence: CDR1 MNHNS, CDR2 SASEGT. The DNA for the CDR3 is TGTGCCAGCAGTGAAGGGGCGGGACCCTACGAGCAGTACTTC. Its protein product is CASSEGAGPYEQYF.

This rearrangement joins TRBV5-1 to TRBJ2-7; tentatively, D is TRBD2 (6 bases). The CDR3 totals 13 residues. Trimming removed 7 bases from V and 1 base from J, with 12 bases in between. Per the germline V gene, CDR1 is SGHRS and CDR2 is YFSETQ. In nucleotides, the CDR3 is TGCGCCAGCGGGGTGGGAGGATCCTACGAGCAGTACTTC. Translating it yields CASGVGGSYEQYF.

This clonotype was recorded at least ten times. The chain has TRBV9 and TRBJ2-6; D gene ambiguous. Per the germline V gene, CDR1 is SGDLS and CDR2 is YYNGEE. V was trimmed by 3 bases and J by 3 bases, leaving 13 bases between them. The CDR3 has 16 amino acids. The CDR3 reads CASSEPRWVGANVLTF. The CDR3 nucleotides read TGTGCCAGCAGCGAGCCCAGGTGGGTTGGGGCCAACGTCCTGACTTTC.

Comment on this clonotype: The conserved closing phenylalanine or tryptophan is absent in this CDR3, likely reflecting a read error. The gene calls are TRBV6-1 and TRBJ2-7; maybe TRBD2 (5 bases). V lost 5 bases to trimming and J lost 2 bases, with 13 bases between them. This CDR3 contains 14 residues. CDR1 and CDR2 (germline): MNHNS, SASEGT. The CDR3 coding sequence is TGTGCCAGCAGTACAAGGACTCCCCCCTACGAGCAGTACCTC. Its protein product is CASSTRTPPYEQYL.

This clonotype was recorded at least ten times. A read error may explain this, as a much larger clone is one base away. CDR3 sequence (DNA): TGTGCCAGCATCCGAGGGGAGGGTACTGAAGCTTCCTTT. Translated, it gives CASIRGEGTEASF. The rearrangement links TRBV6-1 to TRBJ1-1; maybe TRBD1 (5 bases). CDR3 length equals 13 residues. From germline, CDR1 is MNHNS and CDR2 SASEGT.

The DNA for the CDR3 is TGTGCCAGCAATACAGCAACCTACGAGCAGTACTTC. Protein: CASNTATYEQYF. The chain employs TRBV6-2 or TRBV6-3 and TRBJ2-7; D remains unclear. Deletions cut 7 bases from V and 2 bases from J, with 9 bases between. Germline-derived CDR1 and CDR2 are MNHEY and SVGEGT. The length of the CDR3 is 12 residues.

The table lists this clonotype with many counts. This rearrangement joins TRBV12-3 or TRBV12-4 to TRBJ1-6, with D possibly being TRBD1 (5 bases). Trimming took off 5 bases at V and 8 bases at J, with 16 bases between the two ends. The CDR3 extends over 15 amino acids. The CDR3: CASSRTLAADSPLHF. The CDR3, as DNA: TGTGCCAGCAGTAGGACACTAGCCGCGGATTCACCCCTCCACTTT.

This clonotype was detected many times. V gene TRBV30 combines with J gene TRBJ1-1; D remains unclear. The CDR3 is 12 amino acids. Germline assignment: CDR1 GTSNPN and CDR2 SVGIG (reference sequence). The V and J ends lost 1 base and 0 bases respectively, with 3 bases between them. The CDR3 region is CAWSAVNTEAFF. DNA for the CDR3: TGTGCCTGGAGTGCGGTGAACACTGAAGCTTTCTTT.

This clonotype was recorded many times. The chain links TRBV5-1 to TRBJ1-1, with 12 bases lining up with TRBD1. V shed 4 bases, J shed 5 bases, and the junction held 6 bases outside the gene matches. The V gene's germline CDR1 is SGHRS and CDR2 YFSETQ. CDR3 length: 15 amino acids. CDR3 in amino acids: CASSGTGGARTEAFF. DNA for the CDR3: TGCGCCAGCAGCGGGACAGGGGGCGCAAGGACTGAAGCTTTCTTT.

The genes are TRBV7-3 and TRBJ1-1; tentatively, D is TRBD1 (6 bases). The V gene lost 3 bases and the J gene lost 1 base, with 15 bases spanning the gap. The CDR3 consists of 16 residues. Germline V CDR1 and CDR2: SGHTA, FQGTGA. CDR3 in amino acids: CASSFLRQERNTEAFF. The CDR3, as DNA: TGTGCCAGCAGCTTCCTCAGACAGGAGAGGAACACTGAAGCTTTCTTT.

This clonotype appeared a few times. The chain couples TRBV5-1 to TRBJ2-5; 12 bases are a match to TRBD2. With V trimmed by 0 bases and J by 4 bases, 10 bases remained unmatched. Germline CDR1 reads SGHRS; CDR2 reads YFSETQ. This CDR3 has 18 residues. The CDR3 sequence: CASSLALAGGSTGETQYF. CDR3 coding DNA: TGCGCCAGCAGCTTGGCCCTAGCGGGGGGGAGTACAGGAGAGACCCAGTACTTC. The full variable domain, completed using reference TRBV5-1 and TRBJ2-5, is KAGVTQTPRYLIKTRGQQVTLSCSPISGHRSVSWYQQTPGQGLQFLFEYFSETQRNKGNFPGRFSGRQFSNSRSEMNVSTLELGDSALYLCASSLALAGGSTGETQYFGPGTRLLVL.

This clonotype has more than one count but fewer than ten. The chain couples TRBV10-3 to TRBJ2-7, with 9 bases fitting TRBD1. Germline loops: CDR1 ENHRY, CDR2 SYGVKD. Trimming removed 2 bases from V and 5 bases from J; junction bases left unmatched: 7. This CDR3 is 15 amino acids long. CDR3 bases: TGTGCCATCAGTGAGCAGAGACAGGGGGAGGACGAGCAGTACTTC. Protein: CAISEQRQGEDEQYF.

This clonotype came up many times. This chain joins TRBV27 and TRBJ2-7; tentatively, D is TRBD1 (5 bases). Trimming stripped 7 bases from V and 0 bases from J, with 13 bases between. CDR3 length equals 14 residues. Germline V gene lookup returns CDR1 MNHEY and CDR2 SMNVEV (reference sequence). The CDR3 bases are TGTGCCAGCATCCGGACACCGAGCTCCTACGAGCAGTACTTC. This sequence encodes CASIRTPSSYEQYF.

This chain joins TRBV6-2 or TRBV6-3 and TRBJ1-5; D might be TRBD1 (6 bases). CDR3 length equals 20 residues. CDR1 is MNHEY and CDR2 is SVGEGT in the germline V gene. Between the trimmed V and J ends, which lost 2 bases and 1 base, there was a span of 24 bases. Written as DNA, the CDR3 is TGTGCCAGCAGTTACCTAACAGGCCCTTCGGGGGGCTACAGCAATCAGCCCCAGCATTTT. It yields the protein CASSYLTGPSGGYSNQPQHF.

This clonotype was detected ten times or more. The V and J genes are TRBV6-2 or TRBV6-3 and TRBJ2-5, with 10 bases matching TRBD2. Trimming took 0 bases from V and 7 from J; bases not matched to a gene: 17. This CDR3 is built from 19 residues. Germline lookup yields CDR1 MNHEY and CDR2 SVGEGT. CDR3 region: CASSYSNEKRGGVRVTQYF. DNA of the CDR3: TGTGCCAGCAGTTACTCGAACGAGAAGCGGGGGGGGGTCCGGGTGACCCAGTACTTC.

This clonotype was found a few times. The chain couples TRBV3-1 to TRBJ2-7; weak D call: TRBD2 (6 bases). Germline V gene lookup returns CDR1 LGHDT and CDR2 YNNKEL (reference sequence). The ends were cut back, 3 bases at V and 6 bases at J, with 15 bases in the middle. This CDR3 spans 14 amino acids. The CDR3 is CASSHRTSEGEQYF. The CDR3 coding sequence is TGTGCCAGCAGCCATAGGACATCGGAGGGCGAGCAGTACTTC.